Listed below are T cell receptor beta chains from one sample, sequenced in a study of patients and donors after allogeneic stem cell transplantation. From the RT-PCR reads, TCRdb called clonotypes with MiXCR, one entry per CDR3 protein. This sample has some 880,000 distinct CDR3 sequences, with roughly 18% found just once. Sequences were obtained from blood, either unsorted or a sorted T cell fraction (not recorded which). These receptors were obtained from a human donor who was either an allogeneic HSCT recipient or a stem cell or donor lymphocyte infusion donor (not recorded which). It is not recorded whose cells these are; they may come from a transplant donor. Both conserved end residues are trimmed from each CDR3. Fields, in order: V gene, J gene, CDR3 protein.

TRBV6-1,TRBJ1-1,AGEGAF
TRBV12-3/TRBV12-4,TRBJ2-5,ASSSQRGQGFQETQY
TRBV6-2/TRBV6-3,TRBJ2-1,ASSYSLAGGSYNEQF
TRBV28,TRBJ2-4,ASSPTGQSLIAKNIQY
TRBV5-6,TRBJ2-1,ASSLPGSGGFNEQF
TRBV3-1,TRBJ2-5,ASSRELAGETQY
TRBV18,TRBJ2-1,ASSPGQVGYNEQF
TRBV11-2,TRBJ2-4,ASSLWGLLGAGRWNIQY
TRBV6-1,TRBJ1-5,ASTDSRTGNQPQH
TRBV12-3/TRBV12-4,TRBJ1-1,ASSFQGRTF
TRBV7-9,TRBJ1-6,ASGQSNSPLH
TRBV6-1,TRBJ1-4,ATRSGRAATNEKLF
TRBV29-1,TRBJ2-7,SGGLGEQY
TRBV7-9,TRBJ2-7,ASSRMDRGHYEQY
TRBV24-1,TRBJ2-2,ATSDPTGGTGELF
TRBV29-1,TRBJ2-1,SVEASGDPYNEQF
TRBV20-1,TRBJ2-3,SATLGITQY
TRBV7-3,TRBJ1-1,ASSLKAIRTGSEAF
TRBV25-1,TRBJ2-6,ASSPGGGRTSGANVLT
TRBV27,TRBJ2-1,ASSSAVSYNEQF
TRBV7-2,TRBJ2-7,ASSIDSYEQY
TRBV30,TRBJ2-7,AWNSDFYEQY
TRBV20-1,TRBJ1-5,NAPLSGANQPQH
TRBV2,TRBJ1-1,ASSQDQLANTEAF
TRBV15,TRBJ2-3,ATSRWESGGSDTQY
TRBV2,TRBJ2-2,ASRKGLAGALNTGELF
TRBV20-1,TRBJ2-1,SARVTGGTYNEQF
TRBV4-3,TRBJ2-3,ASSRQRGQGLTDTQY
TRBV7-2,TRBJ2-2,ASSLVGKMNGELF
TRBV20-1,TRBJ2-5,SARVAGHQETQY
TRBV20-1,TRBJ2-2,SAKTSGTGELF
TRBV12-3/TRBV12-4,TRBJ2-2,ASSLALGGIETGELF
TRBV10-3,TRBJ2-2,AITRDRNTGELF
TRBV29-1,TRBJ1-5,SVRTGSINQPQH
TRBV27,TRBJ1-1,ASSLADGLNTEAF
TRBV4-1,TRBJ2-7,ASSQGVVSYEQY
TRBV6-1,TRBJ2-7,ASTRGQSYEQY
TRBV2,TRBJ1-1,ASSPRGKENTEAF
TRBV28,TRBJ2-7,ASSFYGTGIHEQY
TRBV7-9,TRBJ2-7,ASSSPQGAWYEQY
TRBV29-1,TRBJ2-5,SVDTSASETQY
TRBV5-1,TRBJ1-1,ASSGRPGQGEAEAF
TRBV10-3,TRBJ2-7,AISESVGIYEQY
TRBV12-3/TRBV12-4,TRBJ2-1,ASSFQAGVYNEQF
TRBV6-4,TRBJ1-1,ASSLRDRDLDTEAF
TRBV20-1,TRBJ2-5,SAGSGNGETQY